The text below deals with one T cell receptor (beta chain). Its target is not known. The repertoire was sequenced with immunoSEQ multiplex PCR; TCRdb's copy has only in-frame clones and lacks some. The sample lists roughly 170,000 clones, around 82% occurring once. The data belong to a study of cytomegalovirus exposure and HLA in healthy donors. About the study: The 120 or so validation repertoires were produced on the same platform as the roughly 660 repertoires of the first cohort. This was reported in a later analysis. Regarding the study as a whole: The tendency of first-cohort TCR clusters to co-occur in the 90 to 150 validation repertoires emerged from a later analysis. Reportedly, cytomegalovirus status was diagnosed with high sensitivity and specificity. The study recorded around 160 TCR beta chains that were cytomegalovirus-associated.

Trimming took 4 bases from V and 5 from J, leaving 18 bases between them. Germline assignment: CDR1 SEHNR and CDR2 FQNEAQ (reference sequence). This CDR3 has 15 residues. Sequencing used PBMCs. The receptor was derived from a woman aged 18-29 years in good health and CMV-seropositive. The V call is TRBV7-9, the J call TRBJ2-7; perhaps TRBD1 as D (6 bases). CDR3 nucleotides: TGTGCCAGCAGCTCGCCTCTGGGGGCGGTCGACGAGCAGTACTTC. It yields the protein CASSSPLGAVDEQYF.